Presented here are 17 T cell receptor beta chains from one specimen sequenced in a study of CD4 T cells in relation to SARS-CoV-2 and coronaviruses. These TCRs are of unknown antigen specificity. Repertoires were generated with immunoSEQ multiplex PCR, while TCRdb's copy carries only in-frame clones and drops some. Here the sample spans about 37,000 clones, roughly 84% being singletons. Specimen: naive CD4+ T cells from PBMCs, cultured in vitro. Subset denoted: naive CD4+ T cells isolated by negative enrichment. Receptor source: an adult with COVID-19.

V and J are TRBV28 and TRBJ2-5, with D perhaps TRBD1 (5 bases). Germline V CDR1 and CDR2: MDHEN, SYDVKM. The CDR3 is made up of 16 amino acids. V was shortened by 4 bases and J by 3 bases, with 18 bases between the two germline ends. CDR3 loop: CASSSPQGTVEETQYF. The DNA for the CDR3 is TGTGCCAGCAGTTCCCCCCAGGGTACAGTAGAAGAGACCCAGTACTTC.

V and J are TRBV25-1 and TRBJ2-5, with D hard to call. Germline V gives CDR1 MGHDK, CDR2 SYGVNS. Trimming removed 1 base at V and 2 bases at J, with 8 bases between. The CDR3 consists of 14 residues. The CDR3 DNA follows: TGTGCCAGCAGTGAATTTCCCAAACAAGAGACCCAGTACTTC. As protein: CASSEFPKQETQYF.

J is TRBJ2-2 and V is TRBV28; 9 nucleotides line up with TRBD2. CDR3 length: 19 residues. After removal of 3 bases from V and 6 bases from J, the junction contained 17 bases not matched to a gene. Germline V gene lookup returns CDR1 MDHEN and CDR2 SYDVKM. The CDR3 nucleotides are TGTGCCAGCAGTTTCCTTAGCGGGAGCGGAGTTGGAGACGCCGGGGAGCTGTTTTTT. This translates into CASSFLSGSGVGDAGELFF. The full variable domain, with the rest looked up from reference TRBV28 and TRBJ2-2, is DVKVTQSSRYLVKRTGEKVFLECVQDMDHENMFWYRQDPGLGLRLIYFSYDVKMKEKGDIPEGYSVSREKKERFSLILESASTNQTSMYLCASSFLSGSGVGDAGELFFGEGSRLTVL.

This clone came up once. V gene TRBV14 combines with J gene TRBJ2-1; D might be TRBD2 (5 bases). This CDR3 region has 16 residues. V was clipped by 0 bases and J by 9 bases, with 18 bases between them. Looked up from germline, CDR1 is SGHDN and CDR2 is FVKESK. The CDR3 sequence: CASSQEFFGRRREQFF. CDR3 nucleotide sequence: TGTGCCAGCAGCCAAGAGTTTTTTGGGAGACGGCGTGAGCAGTTCTTC.

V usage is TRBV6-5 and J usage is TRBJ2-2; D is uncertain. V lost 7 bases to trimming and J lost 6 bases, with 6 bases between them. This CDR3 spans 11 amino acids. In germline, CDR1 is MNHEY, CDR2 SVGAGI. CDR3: CASMSAGELFF. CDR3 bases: TGTGCCAGCATGAGCGCCGGGGAGCTGTTTTTT.

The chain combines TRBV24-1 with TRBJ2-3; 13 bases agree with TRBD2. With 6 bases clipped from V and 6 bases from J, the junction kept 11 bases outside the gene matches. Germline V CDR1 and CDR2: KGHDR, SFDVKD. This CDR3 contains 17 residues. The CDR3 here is CATSSYWTSGSSDTQYF. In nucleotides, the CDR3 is TGTGCCACCAGTTCCTACTGGACTAGCGGGAGTTCTGATACGCAGTATTTT.

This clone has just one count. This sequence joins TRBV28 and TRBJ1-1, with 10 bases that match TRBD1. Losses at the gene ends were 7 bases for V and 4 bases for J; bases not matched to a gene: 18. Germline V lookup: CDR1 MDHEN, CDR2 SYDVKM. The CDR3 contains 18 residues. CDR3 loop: CASTLQGGTGVMGTEAFF. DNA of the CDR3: TGTGCCAGCACCCTTCAGGGGGGGACAGGGGTAATGGGCACTGAAGCTTTCTTT.

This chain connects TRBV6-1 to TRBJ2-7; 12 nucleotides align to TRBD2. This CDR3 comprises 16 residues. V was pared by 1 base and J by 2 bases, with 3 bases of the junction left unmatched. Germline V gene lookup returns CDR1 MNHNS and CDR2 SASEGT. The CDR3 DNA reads TGTGCCAGCAGTGAAGGACTAGCGGGAGTGCCCTACGAGCAGTACTTC. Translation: CASSEGLAGVPYEQYF.

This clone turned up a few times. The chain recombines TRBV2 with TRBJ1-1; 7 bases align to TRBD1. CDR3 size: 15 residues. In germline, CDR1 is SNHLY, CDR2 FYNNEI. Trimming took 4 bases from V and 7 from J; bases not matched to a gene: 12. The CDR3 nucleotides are TGTGCCAGCAGTGCTAGCCCCGGGACAGCTAATGAAGCTTTCTTT. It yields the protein CASSASPGTANEAFF.

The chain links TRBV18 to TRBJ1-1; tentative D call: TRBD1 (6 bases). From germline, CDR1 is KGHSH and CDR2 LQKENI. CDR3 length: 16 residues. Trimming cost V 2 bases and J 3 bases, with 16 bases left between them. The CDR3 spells CASSPTRGVFDTEAFF. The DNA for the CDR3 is TGTGCCAGCTCACCAACCAGGGGTGTGTTTGACACTGAAGCTTTCTTT.

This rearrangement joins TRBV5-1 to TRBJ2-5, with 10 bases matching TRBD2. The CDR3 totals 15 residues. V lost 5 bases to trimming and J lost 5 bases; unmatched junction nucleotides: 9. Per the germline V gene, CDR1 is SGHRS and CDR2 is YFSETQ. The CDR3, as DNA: TGCGCCAGCAGATCGGCTAGCGGGAGTTTCGAGACCCAGTACTTC. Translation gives CASRSASGSFETQYF.

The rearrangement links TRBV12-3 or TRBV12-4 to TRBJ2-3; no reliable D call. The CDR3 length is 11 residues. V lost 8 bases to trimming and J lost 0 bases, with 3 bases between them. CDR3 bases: TGTGCCAGCCAGAGCACAGATACGCAGTATTTT. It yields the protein CASQSTDTQYF.

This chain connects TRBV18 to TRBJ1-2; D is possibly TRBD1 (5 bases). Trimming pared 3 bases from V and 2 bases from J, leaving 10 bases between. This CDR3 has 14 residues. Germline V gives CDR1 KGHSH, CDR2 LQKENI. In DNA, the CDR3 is TGTGCCAGCTCACCCGGAGGGGCGAACTATGGCTACACCTTC. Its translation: CASSPGGANYGYTF.

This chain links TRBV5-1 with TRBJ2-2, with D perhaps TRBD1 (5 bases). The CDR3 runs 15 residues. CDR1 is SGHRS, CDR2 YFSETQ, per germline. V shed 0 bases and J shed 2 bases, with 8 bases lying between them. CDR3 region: CASSLVQANTGELFF. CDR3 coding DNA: TGCGCCAGCAGCTTGGTACAGGCAAACACCGGGGAGCTGTTTTTT.

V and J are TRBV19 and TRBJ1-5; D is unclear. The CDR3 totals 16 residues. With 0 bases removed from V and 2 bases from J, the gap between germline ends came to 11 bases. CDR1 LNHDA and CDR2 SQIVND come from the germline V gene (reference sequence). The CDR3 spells CASSIEGRGGNQPQHF. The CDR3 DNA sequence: TGTGCCAGTAGTATAGAGGGTCGTGGAGGCAATCAGCCCCAGCATTTT.

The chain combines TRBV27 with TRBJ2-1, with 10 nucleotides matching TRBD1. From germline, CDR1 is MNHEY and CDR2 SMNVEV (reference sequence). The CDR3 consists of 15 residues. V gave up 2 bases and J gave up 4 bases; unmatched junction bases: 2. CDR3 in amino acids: CASSLDRGHYNEQFF. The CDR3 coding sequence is TGTGCCAGCAGTTTAGACAGGGGGCATTACAATGAGCAGTTCTTC.

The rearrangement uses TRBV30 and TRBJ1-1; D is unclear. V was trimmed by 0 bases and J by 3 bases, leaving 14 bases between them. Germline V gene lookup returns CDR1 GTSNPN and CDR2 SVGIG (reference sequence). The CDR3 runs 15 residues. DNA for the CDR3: TGTGCCTGGAGTGTGCGTCTGCTTAAGTACACTGAAGCTTTCTTT. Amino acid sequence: CAWSVRLLKYTEAFF.